Sequencing of this T cell receptor (beta chain) was carried out in a study of control samples from healthy donors and cancer patients. Sequenced by immunoSEQ multiplex PCR; TCRdb stores in-frame clones only, minus some. Of 110,000 to 150,000 clones in the sample, roughly nine tenths were seen once. V gave up 3 bases and J gave up 6 bases, with 7 bases separating them. CDR1 is MGHRA, CDR2 YSYEKL, per germline. The CDR3 runs 12 residues. The source is a man aged 25 to 40 in good health. The sample was blood. This chain connects TRBV4-1 to TRBJ2-3; D possibly corresponds to TRBD1 (6 bases). CDR3 bases: TGCGCCAGCAGCCATCAGGGGGATACGCAGTATTTT. This gives the protein CASSHQGDTQYF.